This section outlines one T cell receptor beta chain sequence together with its context. Its antigen is still unknown. With 60 Vbeta and 13 Jbeta primers, the PCR was carried out. Using immunoSEQ multiplex PCR, the repertoire was profiled, and TCRdb retains in-frame clones only, with some absent. This sample lists tens of thousands of clones; its ten largest clones have more than 5.5%. This sample was taken from a study of cytomegalovirus exposure and HLA in healthy donors. Overall study context: Among about 190 million T cells, an earlier analysis found 117 million unique TCR beta sequences. Whole-study results and caveats: An analysis was carried out at a later point. It showed that HLA-associated TCR beta chains were more clonally expanded than equally common non-associated chains.

The sample comprised PBMCs. The source is a girl aged 5-17 years in good health and CMV-seropositive.

The CDR3 protein is CATSRQGGPFYGYTF. CDR3 sequence (DNA): TGTGCCACCAGCCGACAGGGGGGACCTTTCTATGGCTACACCTTC. J is TRBJ1-2 and V is TRBV15; TRBD1 matches at 9 bases. The germline V gene encodes CDR1 LNHNV and CDR2 YYDKDF (reference sequence). V was pared by 5 bases and J by 4 bases, with 8 bases of the junction left unmatched. The CDR3 sequence is 15 residues long.